One T cell receptor (beta chain) is described in this entry. The data derive from a study of blood T cell repertoires in COVID-19. Whole-study context: Nucleic acid was either cDNA or gDNA, and it came from T cells, B-cell-depleted T cells, or PBMCs.

In Seattle, patients joined the study during active infection and were tracked longitudinally. Sequencing was performed with immunoSEQ multiplex PCR; in TCRdb, only in-frame clones are kept and a portion is missing. The sample holds some 240,000 clones; approximately 89% are singletons and the top ten take roughly 10%. The CDR3 contains 15 residues. Per the germline V gene, CDR1 is MDHEN and CDR2 is SYDVKM. V was clipped by 6 bases and J by 4 bases; unmatched bases: 11. This sequence originates from a woman between 70 and 85 years old with COVID-19, enrolled during active disease. The chain carries TRBV28 and TRBJ1-2; 7 nucleotides match TRBD1. The sample comprised peripheral blood. The CDR3 loop reads CASSPGTARLYGYTF. The CDR3 DNA follows: TGTGCCAGCAGCCCAGGGACAGCAAGACTCTATGGCTACACCTTC.